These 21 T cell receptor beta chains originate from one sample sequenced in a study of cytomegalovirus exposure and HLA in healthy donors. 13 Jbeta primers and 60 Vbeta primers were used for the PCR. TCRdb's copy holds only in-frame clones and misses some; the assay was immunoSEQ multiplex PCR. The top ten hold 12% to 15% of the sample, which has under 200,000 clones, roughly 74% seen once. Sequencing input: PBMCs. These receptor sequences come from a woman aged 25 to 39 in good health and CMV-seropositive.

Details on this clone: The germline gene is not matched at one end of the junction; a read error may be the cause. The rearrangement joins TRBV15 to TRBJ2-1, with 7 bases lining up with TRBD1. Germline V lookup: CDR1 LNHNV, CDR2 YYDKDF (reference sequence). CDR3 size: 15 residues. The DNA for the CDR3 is TGTGCCACCGGCAGACGACAGGGTTCCTACAATGAGCAGTTCTTC. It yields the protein CATGRRQGSYNEQFF. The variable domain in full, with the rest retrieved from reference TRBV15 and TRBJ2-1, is DAMVIQNPRYQVTQFGKPVTLSCSQTLNHNVMYWYQQKSSQAPKLLFHYYDKDFNNEADTPDNFQSRRPNTSFCFLDIRSPGLGDTAMYLCATGRRQGSYNEQFFGPGTRLTVL.

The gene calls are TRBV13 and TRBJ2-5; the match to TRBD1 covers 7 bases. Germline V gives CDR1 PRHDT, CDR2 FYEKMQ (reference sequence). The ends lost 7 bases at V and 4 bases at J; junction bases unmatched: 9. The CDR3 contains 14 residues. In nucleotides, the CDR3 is TGTGCCAGCACTTTCCGACAGGGTAGAGAGACCCAGTACTTC. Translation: CASTFRQGRETQYF.

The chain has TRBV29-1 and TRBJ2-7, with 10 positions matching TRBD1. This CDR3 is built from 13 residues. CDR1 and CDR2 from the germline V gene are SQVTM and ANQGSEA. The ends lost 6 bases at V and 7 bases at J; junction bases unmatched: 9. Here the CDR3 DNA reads TGCAGCGTGGAGGACAGGGGGGGGCTTGAGCAGTACTTC. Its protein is CSVEDRGGLEQYF.

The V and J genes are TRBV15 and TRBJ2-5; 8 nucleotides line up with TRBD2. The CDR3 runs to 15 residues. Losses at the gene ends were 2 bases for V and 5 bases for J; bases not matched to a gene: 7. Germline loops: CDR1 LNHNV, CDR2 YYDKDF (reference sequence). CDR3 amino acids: CATSRRTSGGETQYF. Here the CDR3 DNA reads TGTGCCACCAGCAGACGAACTAGCGGAGGCGAGACCCAGTACTTC.

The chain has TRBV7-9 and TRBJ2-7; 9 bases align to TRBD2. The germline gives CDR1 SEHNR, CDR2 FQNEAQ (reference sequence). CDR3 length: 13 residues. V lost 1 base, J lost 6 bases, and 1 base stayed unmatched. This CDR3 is CASSLVREGEQYF. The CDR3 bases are TGTGCCAGCAGCTTAGTGCGGGAGGGCGAGCAGTACTTC.

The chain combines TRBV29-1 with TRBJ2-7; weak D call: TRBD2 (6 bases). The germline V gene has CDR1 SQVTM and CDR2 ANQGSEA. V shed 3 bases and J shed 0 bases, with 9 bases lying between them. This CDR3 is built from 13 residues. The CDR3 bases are TGCAGCGTTGATAACGGGAGCTCCTACGAGCAGTACTTC. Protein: CSVDNGSSYEQYF.

The CDR3 sequence is CASSDGPGVAAGELFF. The CDR3 DNA sequence: TGTGCCAGCAGTGACGGACCGGGGGTCGCGGCCGGGGAGCTGTTTTTT. This chain links TRBV6-4 with TRBJ2-2, with D tentatively TRBD2 (6 bases). The CDR3 is made up of 16 amino acids. V was clipped by 2 bases and J by 6 bases, with 16 bases between them. Germline CDR1 MRHNA, CDR2 SNTAGT.

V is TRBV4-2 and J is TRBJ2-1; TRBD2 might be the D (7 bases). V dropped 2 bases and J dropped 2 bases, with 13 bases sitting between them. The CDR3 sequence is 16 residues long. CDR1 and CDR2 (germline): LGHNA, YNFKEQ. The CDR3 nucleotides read TGTGCCAGCAGCCAATTCGGGGGGCTGGCCTACAATGAGCAGTTCTTC. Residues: CASSQFGGLAYNEQFF.

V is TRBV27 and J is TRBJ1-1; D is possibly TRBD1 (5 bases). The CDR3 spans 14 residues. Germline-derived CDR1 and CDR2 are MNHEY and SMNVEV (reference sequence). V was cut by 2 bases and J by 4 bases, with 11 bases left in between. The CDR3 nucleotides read TGTGCCAGCAGTTTAAGGATGGGGCCCACTGAAGCTTTCTTT. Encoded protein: CASSLRMGPTEAFF.

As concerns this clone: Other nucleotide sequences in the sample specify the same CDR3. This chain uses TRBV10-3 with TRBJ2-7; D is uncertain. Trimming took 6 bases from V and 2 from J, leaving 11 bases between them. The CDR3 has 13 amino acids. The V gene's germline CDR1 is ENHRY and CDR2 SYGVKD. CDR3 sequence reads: CAIRPDTAYEQYF. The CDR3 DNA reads TGTGCCATCAGACCTGACACCGCCTACGAGCAGTACTTC.

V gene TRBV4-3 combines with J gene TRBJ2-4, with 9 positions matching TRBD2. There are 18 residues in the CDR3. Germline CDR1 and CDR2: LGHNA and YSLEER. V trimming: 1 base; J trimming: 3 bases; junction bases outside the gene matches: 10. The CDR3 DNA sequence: TGCGCCAGCAGCCAAGTGGCGGGAGGGCTTGATAACAAAAACATTCAGTACTTC. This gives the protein CASSQVAGGLDNKNIQYF.

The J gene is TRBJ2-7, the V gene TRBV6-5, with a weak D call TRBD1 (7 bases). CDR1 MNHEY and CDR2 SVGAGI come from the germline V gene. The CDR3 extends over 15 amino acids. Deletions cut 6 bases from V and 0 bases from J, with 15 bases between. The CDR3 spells CASSSLQGGSYEQYF. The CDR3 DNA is TGTGCCAGCAGCAGCCTCCAGGGGGGCTCCTACGAGCAGTACTTC.

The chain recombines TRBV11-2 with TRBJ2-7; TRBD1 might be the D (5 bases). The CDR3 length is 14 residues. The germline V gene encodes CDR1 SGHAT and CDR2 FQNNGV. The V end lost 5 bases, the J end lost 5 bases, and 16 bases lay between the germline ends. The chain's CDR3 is CASSPPGLVDEQYF. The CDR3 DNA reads TGTGCCAGCAGCCCTCCAGGGTTAGTCGACGAGCAGTACTTC.

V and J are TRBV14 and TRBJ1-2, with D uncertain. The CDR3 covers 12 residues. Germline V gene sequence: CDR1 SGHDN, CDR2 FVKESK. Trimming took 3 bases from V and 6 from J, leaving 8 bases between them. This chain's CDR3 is CASSQYGHGYTF. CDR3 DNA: TGTGCCAGCAGCCAGTATGGCCATGGCTACACCTTC.

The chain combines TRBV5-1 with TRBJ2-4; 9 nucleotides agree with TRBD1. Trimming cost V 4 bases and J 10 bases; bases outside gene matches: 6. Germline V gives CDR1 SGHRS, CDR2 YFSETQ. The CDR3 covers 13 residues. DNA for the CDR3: TGCGCCAGCAGCCGGGACAGGGAAGCGATTCAGTACTTC. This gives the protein CASSRDREAIQYF.

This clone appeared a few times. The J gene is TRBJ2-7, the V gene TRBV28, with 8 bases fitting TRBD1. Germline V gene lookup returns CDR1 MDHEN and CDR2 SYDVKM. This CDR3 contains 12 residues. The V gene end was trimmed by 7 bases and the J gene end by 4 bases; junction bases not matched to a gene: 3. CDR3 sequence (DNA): TGTGCCAGCACCACAGGGGGGTACGAGCAGTACTTC. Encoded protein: CASTTGGYEQYF.

CDR3 in DNA: TGTGCCAGCAGCGCCCACGGGGGGTGGTCTGGCCAAGAGACCCAGTACTTC. Translated: CASSAHGGWSGQETQYF. This chain connects TRBV9 to TRBJ2-5; 7 bases map to TRBD2. With V trimmed by 3 bases and J by 1 base, 12 bases remained unmatched. The CDR3 loop spans 17 amino acids. Germline V lookup: CDR1 SGDLS, CDR2 YYNGEE.

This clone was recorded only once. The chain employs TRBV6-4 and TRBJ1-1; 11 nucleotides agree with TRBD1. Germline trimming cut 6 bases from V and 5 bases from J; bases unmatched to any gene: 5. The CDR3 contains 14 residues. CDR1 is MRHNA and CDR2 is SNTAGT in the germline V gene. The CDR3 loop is CASRRDRGVTEAFF. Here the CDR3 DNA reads TGTGCCAGCAGGCGGGACAGGGGGGTTACTGAAGCTTTCTTT.

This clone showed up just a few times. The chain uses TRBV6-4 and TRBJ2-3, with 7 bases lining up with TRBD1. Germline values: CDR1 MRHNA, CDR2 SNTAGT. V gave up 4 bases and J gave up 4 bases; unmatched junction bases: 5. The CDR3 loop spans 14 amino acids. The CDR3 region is CASSAGGSADTQYF. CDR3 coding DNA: TGTGCCAGCAGTGCAGGGGGAAGTGCAGATACGCAGTATTTT.

CDR3 DNA sequence: TGTGCCAGCGCTCTGGGGGACTATCAAGGCCAGCCCCAGCATTTT. Amino acids: CASALGDYQGQPQHF. The chain combines TRBV6-6 with TRBJ1-5, with a possible D match to TRBD1 (5 bases). Germline V gene lookup returns CDR1 MNHNY and CDR2 SVGAGI (reference sequence). The CDR3 is 15 amino acids. Trimming removed 8 bases from V and 7 bases from J, with 21 bases in between.

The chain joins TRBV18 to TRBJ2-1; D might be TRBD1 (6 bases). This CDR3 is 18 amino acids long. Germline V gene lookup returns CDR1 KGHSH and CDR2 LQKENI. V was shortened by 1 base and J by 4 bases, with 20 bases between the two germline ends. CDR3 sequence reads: CASSPHPPGDRLYNEQFF. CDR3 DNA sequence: TGTGCCAGCTCACCACATCCCCCAGGGGATCGGCTTTACAATGAGCAGTTCTTC.